Listed below are T cell receptor beta chains from one sample, sequenced in a study of shared clonotypes between healthy human individuals. The repertoire was sequenced with immunoSEQ multiplex PCR; TCRdb's copy has only in-frame clones and lacks some. Here the sample spans approximately 2.3 million clones, over 90% being singletons. Sequencing was performed on naive CD4+ T cells from PBMCs. These receptors all stem from a man between 18 and 29 years old in good health. Some clones in this sample may be carry-over from other donors' samples. Each CDR3 is given with its conserved first and last residue. Each record gives: J gene, V gene, CDR3 protein.

>TRBJ2-1|TRBV5-1
CASSLESFNEQFF
>TRBJ2-5|TRBV5-1
CASRSPGQQETQYF
>TRBJ2-2|TRBV10-2
CASPRGELFF
>TRBJ1-2|TRBV28
CASSIRWDYGYTF
>TRBJ2-7|TRBV21-1
CASSKDPGTSGQYEQYF
>TRBJ2-2|TRBV4-1
CASSQVGGHGELFF
>TRBJ2-2|TRBV29-1
CSASGTSGSITGELFF
>TRBJ2-5|TRBV2
CASSEGEGETQYF
>TRBJ1-4|TRBV6-6
CASSSRWPTNEKLFF
>TRBJ1-1|TRBV2
CASGNTGFTEAFF
>TRBJ2-6|TRBV5-6
CASSSDGATGANVLTF
>TRBJ2-2|TRBV18
CASSPREGTGELFF
>TRBJ1-2|TRBV6-1
CASSERGWGYGYTF
>TRBJ2-7|TRBV5-1
CASSLEPLSGYEQYF
>TRBJ1-1|TRBV9
CASSPTANTEAFF
>TRBJ2-3|TRBV18
CASSLARTHLSGTDTQYF